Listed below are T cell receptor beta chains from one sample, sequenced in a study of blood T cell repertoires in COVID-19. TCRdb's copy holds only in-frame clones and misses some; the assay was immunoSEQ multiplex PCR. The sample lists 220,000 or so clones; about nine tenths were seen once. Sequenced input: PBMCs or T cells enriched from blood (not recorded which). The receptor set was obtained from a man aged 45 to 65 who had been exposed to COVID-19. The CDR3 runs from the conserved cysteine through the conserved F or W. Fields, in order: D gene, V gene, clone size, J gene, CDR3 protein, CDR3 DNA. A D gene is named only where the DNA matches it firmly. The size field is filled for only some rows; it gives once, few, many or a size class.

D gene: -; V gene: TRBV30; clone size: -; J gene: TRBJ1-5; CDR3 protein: CAWSAANQPQHF; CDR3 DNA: TGTGCCTGGAGTGCAGCGAATCAGCCCCAGCATTTT
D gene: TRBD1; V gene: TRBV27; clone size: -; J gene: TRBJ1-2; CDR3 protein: CASSVRQGSYGYTF; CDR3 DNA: TGTGCCAGCAGTGTGAGACAGGGGTCCTATGGCTACACCTTC
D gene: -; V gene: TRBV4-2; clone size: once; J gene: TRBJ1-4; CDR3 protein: CASSQLGRAGEKLFF; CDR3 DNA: TGTGCCAGCAGCCAATTAGGCCGGGCGGGTGAAAAACTGTTTTTT
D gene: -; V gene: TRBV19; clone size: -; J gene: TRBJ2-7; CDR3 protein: CASSFAGSSYEQYF; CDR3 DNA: TGTGCCAGTAGTTTCGCTGGCAGCTCCTACGAGCAGTACTTC
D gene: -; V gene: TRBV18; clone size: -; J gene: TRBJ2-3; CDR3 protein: CASSPETSTDTQYF; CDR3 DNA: TGTGCCAGCTCACCAGAGACTAGCACAGATACGCAGTATTTT
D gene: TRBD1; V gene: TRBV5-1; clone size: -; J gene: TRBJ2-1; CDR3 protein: CASSSDRGWSYNEQFF; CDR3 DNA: TGCGCCAGCAGCTCCGACAGGGGATGGTCCTACAATGAGCAGTTCTTC
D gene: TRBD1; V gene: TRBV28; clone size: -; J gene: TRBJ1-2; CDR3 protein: CASSLTSTGVRYGYTF; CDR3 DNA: TGTGCCAGCAGTTTAACGTCAACAGGGGTAAGGTATGGCTACACCTTC
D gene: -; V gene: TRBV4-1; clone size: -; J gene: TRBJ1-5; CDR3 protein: CASSQVAPGGPQHF; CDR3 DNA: TGCGCCAGCAGCCAAGTCGCACCGGGAGGGCCCCAGCATTTT
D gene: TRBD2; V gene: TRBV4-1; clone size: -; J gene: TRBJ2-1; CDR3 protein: CASSQLTSGNNEQFF; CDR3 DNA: TGCGCCAGCAGCCAATTGACTAGCGGGAACAATGAGCAGTTCTTC
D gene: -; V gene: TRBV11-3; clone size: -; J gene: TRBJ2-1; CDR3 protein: CASAAGNEQFF; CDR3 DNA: TGTGCCAGCGCCGCGGGCAATGAGCAGTTCTTC
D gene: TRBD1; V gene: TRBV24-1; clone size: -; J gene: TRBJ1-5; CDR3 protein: CATSEGGTGYNQPQHF; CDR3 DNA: TGTGCCACCAGTGAGGGTGGGACAGGGTATAATCAGCCCCAGCATTTT
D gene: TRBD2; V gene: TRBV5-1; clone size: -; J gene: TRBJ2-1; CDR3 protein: CASSLMVSGGAYNEQFF; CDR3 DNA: TGCGCCAGCAGCTTGATGGTTAGCGGGGGGGCCTACAATGAGCAGTTCTTC
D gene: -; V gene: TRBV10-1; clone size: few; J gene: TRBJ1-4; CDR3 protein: CASSAREVSTNEKLFF; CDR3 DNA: TGCGCCAGCAGTGCCAGGGAAGTGAGTACTAATGAAAAACTGTTTTTT
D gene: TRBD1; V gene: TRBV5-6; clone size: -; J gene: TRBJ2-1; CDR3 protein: CASTWGQGASWEQFF; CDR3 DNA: TGTGCCAGCACCTGGGGGCAGGGGGCATCCTGGGAGCAGTTCTTC
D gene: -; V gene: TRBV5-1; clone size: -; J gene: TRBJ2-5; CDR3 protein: CASRDSGGETQYF; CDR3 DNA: TGCGCCAGCAGGGATTCAGGGGGGGAGACCCAGTACTTC
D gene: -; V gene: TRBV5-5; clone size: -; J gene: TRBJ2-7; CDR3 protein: CASSLDWGGEDEQYF; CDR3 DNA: TGTGCCAGCAGCTTGGATTGGGGGGGCGAGGACGAGCAGTACTTC
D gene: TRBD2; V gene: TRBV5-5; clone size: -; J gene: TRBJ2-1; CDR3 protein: CASSASGGYNEQFF; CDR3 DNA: TGTGCCAGCAGCGCTAGCGGGGGGTACAATGAGCAGTTCTTC
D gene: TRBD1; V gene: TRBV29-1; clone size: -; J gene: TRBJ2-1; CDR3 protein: CSASGQVYNEQFF; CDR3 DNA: TGCAGCGCATCAGGACAGGTATACAATGAGCAGTTCTTC
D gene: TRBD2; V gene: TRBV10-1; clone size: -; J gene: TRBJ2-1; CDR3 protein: CASSGHRASGTHYNEQFF; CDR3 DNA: TGCGCCAGCAGTGGTCATAGGGCTAGCGGGACCCACTACAATGAGCAGTTCTTC
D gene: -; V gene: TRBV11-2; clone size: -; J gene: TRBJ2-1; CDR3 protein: CASSLDVLANEQFF; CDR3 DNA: TGTGCCAGCAGCTTAGATGTCCTAGCCAATGAGCAGTTCTTC
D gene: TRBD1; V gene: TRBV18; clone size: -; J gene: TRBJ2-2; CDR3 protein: CASSPGTGGTGELFF; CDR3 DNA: TGTGCCAGCTCACCAGGGACAGGGGGCACCGGGGAGCTGTTTTTT
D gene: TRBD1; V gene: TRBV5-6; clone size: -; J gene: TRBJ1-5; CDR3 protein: CASSSMRDRGDQPQHF; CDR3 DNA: TGTGCCAGCAGCTCAATGCGGGACAGGGGGGATCAGCCCCAGCATTTT
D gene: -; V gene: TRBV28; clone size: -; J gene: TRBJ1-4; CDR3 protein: CASSLRATNEKLFF; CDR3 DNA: TGTGCCAGCAGTTTACGAGCAACTAATGAAAAACTGTTTTTT
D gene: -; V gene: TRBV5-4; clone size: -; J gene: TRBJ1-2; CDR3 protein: CASSLARVSEGYTF; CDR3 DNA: TGTGCCAGCAGCTTAGCGCGGGTTTCCGAGGGCTACACCTTC
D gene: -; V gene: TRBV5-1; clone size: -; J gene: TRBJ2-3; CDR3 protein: CASSLLAADTQYF; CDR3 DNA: TGCGCCAGCAGCTTACTAGCCGCAGATACGCAGTATTTT
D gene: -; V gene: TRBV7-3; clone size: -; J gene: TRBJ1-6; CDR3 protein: CASSETGINSPLHF; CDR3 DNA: TGTGCCAGCAGCGAAACAGGGATTAATTCACCCCTCCACTTT
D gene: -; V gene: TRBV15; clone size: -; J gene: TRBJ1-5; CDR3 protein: CATSREQGGYSNQPQHF; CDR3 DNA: TGTGCCACCAGCAGAGAACAAGGGGGATATAGCAATCAGCCCCAGCATTTT
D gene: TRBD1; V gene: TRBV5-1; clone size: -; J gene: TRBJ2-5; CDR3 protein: CASSLLTGTGEETQYF; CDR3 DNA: TGCGCCAGCAGCTTGTTAACCGGGACAGGGGAAGAGACCCAGTACTTC
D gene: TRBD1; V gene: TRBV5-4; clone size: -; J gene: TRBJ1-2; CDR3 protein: CASSHRDRANYGYTF; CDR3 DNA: TGTGCCAGCAGCCACAGGGACAGAGCTAACTATGGCTACACCTTC
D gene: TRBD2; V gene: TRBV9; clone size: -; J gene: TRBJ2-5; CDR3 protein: CASSVLAGAQETQYF; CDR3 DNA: TGTGCCAGCAGCGTTTTAGCGGGGGCGCAAGAGACCCAGTACTTC
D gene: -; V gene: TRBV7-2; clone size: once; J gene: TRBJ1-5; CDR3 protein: CASSLVREEGGFSGQPQHF; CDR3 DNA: TGTGCCAGCAGCTTAGTAAGAGAGGAGGGAGGGTTTAGTGGTCAGCCCCAGCATTTT
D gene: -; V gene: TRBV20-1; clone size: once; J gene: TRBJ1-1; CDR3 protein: CSASLRQKLDTEAFF; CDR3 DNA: TGCAGTGCCAGTCTTAGACAGAAATTGGACACTGAAGCTTTCTTT
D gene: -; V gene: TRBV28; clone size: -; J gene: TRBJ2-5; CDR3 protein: CASSRQHQETQYF; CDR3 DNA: TGTGCCAGCAGTCGACAGCACCAAGAGACCCAGTACTTC
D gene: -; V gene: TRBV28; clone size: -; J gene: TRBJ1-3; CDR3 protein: CASIAGGLRSGNTIYF; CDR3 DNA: TGTGCCAGTATTGCCGGAGGGCTCCGCTCTGGAAACACCATATATTTT
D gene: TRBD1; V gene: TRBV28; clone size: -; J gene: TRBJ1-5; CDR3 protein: CGPSLFDREKGQPQHF; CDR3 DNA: TGTGGACCTTCTCTATTTGACAGGGAGAAAGGGCAGCCCCAGCATTTT
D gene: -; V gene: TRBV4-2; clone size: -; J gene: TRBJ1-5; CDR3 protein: CASSQERWQPQHF; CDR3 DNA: TGTGCCAGCAGCCAAGAACGGTGGCAGCCCCAGCATTTT
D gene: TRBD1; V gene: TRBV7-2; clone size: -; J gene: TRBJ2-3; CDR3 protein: CASSLGGHRGDTQYF; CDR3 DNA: TGTGCCAGCAGCTTAGGGGGACACAGGGGAGATACGCAGTATTTT
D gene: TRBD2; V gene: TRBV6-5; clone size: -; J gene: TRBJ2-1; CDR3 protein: CASSYLRAGGKDEQFF; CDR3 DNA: TGTGCCAGCAGTTACCTAAGAGCGGGAGGAAAGGATGAGCAGTTCTTC
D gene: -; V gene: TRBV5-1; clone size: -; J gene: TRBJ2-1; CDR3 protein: CASSLIIGSSYNEQFF; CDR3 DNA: TGCGCCAGCAGCTTGATTATCGGGAGCTCCTACAATGAGCAGTTCTTC
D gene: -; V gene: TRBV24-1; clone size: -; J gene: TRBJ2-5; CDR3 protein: CATSDFMETQYF; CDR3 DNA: TGTGCCACCAGTGATTTTATGGAGACCCAGTACTTC
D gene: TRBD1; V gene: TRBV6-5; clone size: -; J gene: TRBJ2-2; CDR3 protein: CASSGTGDTGELFF; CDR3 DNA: TGTGCCAGCTCAGGGACAGGGGACACCGGGGAGCTGTTTTTT
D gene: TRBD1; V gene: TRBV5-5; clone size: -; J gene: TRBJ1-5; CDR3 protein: CASSPTGVNQPQHF; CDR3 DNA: TGTGCCAGCAGCCCAACAGGGGTAAATCAGCCCCAGCATTTT
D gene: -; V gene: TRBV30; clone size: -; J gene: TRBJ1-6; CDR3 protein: CAWRTTGGSYNSPLHF; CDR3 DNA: TGTGCCTGGAGAACCACTGGGGGGTCATATAATTCACCCCTCCACTTT
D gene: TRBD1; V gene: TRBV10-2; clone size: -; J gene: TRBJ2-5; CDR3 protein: CASSQPGTAKQETQYF; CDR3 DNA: TGCGCCAGCAGCCAGCCCGGGACAGCGAAACAAGAGACCCAGTACTTC
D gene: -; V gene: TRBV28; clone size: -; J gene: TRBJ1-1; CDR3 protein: CASKVFGANTEAFF; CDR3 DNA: TGTGCCAGCAAAGTTTTTGGAGCGAACACTGAAGCTTTCTTT
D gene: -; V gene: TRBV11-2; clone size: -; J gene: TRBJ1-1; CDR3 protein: CASSLVADTEAFF; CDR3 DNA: TGTGCCAGCAGCTTAGTGGCTGACACTGAAGCTTTCTTT